The entry below gives a single T cell receptor (beta chain) sequence along with its context. The antigen it binds to is not known. Per-base quality was not reported, and no clone a single base away is much larger than it. The record originates from a study of T cell responses to AZD1222 COVID-19 vaccine (dated by TCRdb to the early 2020s). Study-level background: Because spike-specific TCR depth and breadth did not differ between the two schedules, AZD1222 recipients who got a second dose at roughly 4 weeks were pooled with those who got a second dose at roughly 12 weeks. Enrollment into the trials was organized by age into subgroups of 18-55, 56-69 and 70-plus years, and those subgroups contained about 150, 27 and 61 TCR-sequenced participants, respectively. A total of about 250 trial participants underwent TCR sequencing, of whom about 210 had received two doses of AZD1222 and some 25 had received two doses of the MenACWY control vaccine.

The CDR3 regions of human TCRbeta chains were analyzed by immunosequencing. On the study's bioinformatics: TCRs in the repertoires were matched against a reference library of SARS-CoV-2-specific TCRs that had been generated with the MIRA antigen-specificity platform. Breadth meant the fraction of unique TCRs that were SARS-CoV-2-associated, whereas depth meant the fraction of total T cells that were SARS-CoV-2-associated. Each spike-specific TCR was assigned to its reactive spike region and to a CD4 or CD8 class using the MIRA data. Log10-transformed breadth and depth values were compared by one-way ANOVA with Sidak's multiple comparisons tests. TCRdb took this table from immuneACCESS and kept in-frame rearrangements with V and J called. Such tables lack part of the clones; where checked against another copy, unresolved V genes explain under half of the gap, and the rest is unexplained. V and J calls and clone size are given by that table; D and trimming were obtained from the DNA. The sample table shows 130,000 to 150,000 clones, and about 91% are seen once. The ten largest clones capture more than 13% of the sample.

Here is what the overall study found, with its caveats: Only six or seven AZD1222 recipients were SARS-CoV-2 seropositive at baseline, limiting conclusions about previously exposed vaccinees. Because no day 14 peak-response samples were available, the repertoires could be characterized only after the peak T cell response. Reportedly, close to half of the unique spike-specific TCRs recognized epitopes lying outside the regions that are mutated in the B.1.351 and B.1.1.7 variants. A significant rise in spike-specific TCR breadth and depth was observed after two AZD1222 doses relative to day 0 and relative to MenACWY recipients. The vaccine-associated CD4 TCRs covered the entire spike protein, and the dominant responses fell in regions 160-218 and 743-854. Most participants were white British and females outnumbered males, and the authors suggested that clonal diversity may have been underestimated. In the small 56-69-year group, the increase in depth fell short of significance, most likely because of low power.

What the time point label conveys for this sample: baseline before first vaccination. Vaccinee samples came from UK trials COV001 and COV002, including a single-blind randomized controlled phase 2/3 trial of AZD1222 (ChAdOx1 nCoV-19) in healthy adults. For TCRbeta chain sequencing, PBMC samples were collected from trial participants at day 0 and at day 28 after the second dose. The CDR3 covers 13 residues, taking in both the cysteine and the phenylalanine. Only the CDR3 portion is preserved as DNA: 39 bases, with reading frame beginning at the first base. Via the germline V gene, CDR1 is SGHTS and CDR2 YDEGEE. The V end gives up 4 bases and the J end 12 bases, leaving 10 bases in the junction not matched to a gene.

The sample consisted of peripheral blood, taken on day 0 of AZD1222 vaccination. Recombination joined TRBV5-8 with TRBJ2-1; 7 bases in between match TRBD1. This clonotype originated in an adult in good health. The CDR3 protein is CASSGPSRDRQFF. The nucleotide sequence reads as follows: TGTGCCAGCAGCGGCCCCTCACGGGACAGGCAGTTCTTC.